Following are 9 T cell receptor beta chains from one sample sequenced in a study of CD8 T cells in Susac syndrome. Roughly 0.45 to 1 ug RNA was reverse transcribed with random hexamers. From the immunoSEQ multiplex PCR reads, TCRdb called clonotypes with MiXCR, one entry per CDR3 protein. The sample shows hundreds of thousands of distinct CDR3 sequences, approximately 85% of them seen only once. The source material was CD8+ T cells from PBMCs. The origin of the receptors is a human donor with multiple sclerosis.

The chain recombines TRBV20-1 with TRBJ2-7; 12 bases are a match to TRBD2. V lost 3 bases, J lost 4 bases, and 7 bases stayed unmatched. This CDR3 is 15 amino acids long. Germline V gene sequence: CDR1 DFQATT, CDR2 SNEGSKA (reference sequence). DNA of the CDR3: TGCAGTGCTAGGCCCACTAGCGGGAGGAATTACGAGCAGTACTTC. Protein: CSARPTSGRNYEQYF.

This clonotype was counted between two and nine times. The chain combines TRBV7-6 with TRBJ2-1, with D perhaps matching TRBD1 (6 bases). V lost 2 bases to trimming and J lost 9 bases, with 14 bases between them. Per germline, CDR1 SGHVS and CDR2 FNYEAQ. This CDR3 region has 14 residues. The CDR3 bases are TGTGCCAGCAGCTTACTACTAGGGGGTGGTGAGCAGTTCTTC. Residues: CASSLLLGGGEQFF.

The CDR3 DNA follows: TGTGCCAGCACCCGGACAGGTTCCTACAATGAGCAGTTCTTC. Its translation is CASTRTGSYNEQFF. The chain recombines TRBV6-5 with TRBJ2-1, with 7 bases identical to TRBD1. J lost 1 base, V lost 7 bases, and 4 bases had no gene match. CDR3 length: 14 residues. Germline V lookup: CDR1 MNHEY, CDR2 SVGAGI.

This rearrangement joins TRBV10-3 to TRBJ1-3; D ambiguous. Germline values: CDR1 ENHRY, CDR2 SYGVKD. V was trimmed by 2 bases and J by 3 bases, leaving 8 bases between them. CDR3 length: 14 residues. CDR3 sequence: CAISEAEGGNTIYF. The CDR3 DNA reads TGTGCCATCAGTGAGGCGGAGGGTGGAAACACCATATATTTT.

The chain links TRBV27 to TRBJ2-1; TRBD2 might be the D (5 bases). This CDR3 is 12 amino acids long. The germline V gene encodes CDR1 MNHEY and CDR2 SMNVEV (reference sequence). Trimming shortened V by 5 bases and J by 7 bases, and 9 bases separated the two germline ends. CDR3 sequence reads: CASSPRRNEQFF. As DNA, the CDR3 is TGTGCCAGCAGTCCCCGGAGGAATGAGCAGTTCTTC.

CDR3 bases: TGTGCCACGACAGTGGCCGGCTACACCTTC. It specifies CATTVAGYTF. V and J are TRBV2 and TRBJ1-2; tentatively, D is TRBD1 (5 bases). The CDR3 runs to 10 residues. V lost 10 bases and J 8 bases, leaving 11 bases between the germline ends. Germline V gives CDR1 SNHLY, CDR2 FYNNEI. Drawing the rest from reference TRBV2 and TRBJ1-2, the complete variable domain is EPEVTQTPSHQVTQMGQEVILRCVPISNHLYFYWYRQILGQKVEFLVSFYNNEISEKSEIFDDQFSVERPDGSNFTLKIRSTKLEDSAMYFCATTVAGYTFGSGTRLTVV.

The J gene is TRBJ2-7, the V gene TRBV7-9; unclear D gene. Trimming took off 5 bases at V and 5 bases at J, with 13 bases between the two ends. CDR1 is SEHNR and CDR2 is FQNEAQ in the germline V gene (reference sequence). This CDR3 contains 13 residues. The CDR3, as DNA: TGTGCCAGCAGCCCCGTAAACATCAACGAGCAGTACTTC. This encodes CASSPVNINEQYF.

This clonotype has just one count. V gene TRBV11-2 combines with J gene TRBJ2-5, with D uncertain. This CDR3 has 15 amino acids. Germline-derived CDR1 and CDR2 are SGHAT and FQNNGV. Trimming left V 0 bases short and J 1 base short, with 9 bases between. The CDR3 loop is CASSLDTAIQETQYF. As DNA, the CDR3 is TGTGCCAGCAGCTTAGATACGGCAATCCAAGAGACCCAGTACTTC. Based on the CDR3 plus reference TRBV11-2 and TRBJ2-5, the full variable domain is EAGVAQSPRYKIIEKRQSVAFWCNPISGHATLYWYQQILGQGPKLLIQFQNNGVVDDSQLPKDRFSAERLKGVDSTLKIQPAKLEDSAVYLCASSLDTAIQETQYFGPGTRLLVL.

This chain links TRBV27 with TRBJ2-7; 8 nucleotides match TRBD1. This CDR3 contains 14 residues. V shed 5 bases and J 6 bases; nucleotides not matched to a gene: 9. Germline V gene sequence: CDR1 MNHEY, CDR2 SMNVEV (reference sequence). The CDR3 loop reads CASSLTGVGGEQYF. The CDR3, as DNA: TGTGCCAGCAGTCTGACAGGGGTCGGGGGCGAGCAGTACTTC.